Listed here are 20 T cell receptor beta chains from one sample, sequenced in a study of shared clonotypes between healthy human individuals (TCRdb year 2020). The library was built by means of the immunoSEQ multiplex PCR assay. TCRdb's version of the immuneACCESS table is confined to in-frame rearrangements and falls short of the full clone set. An unresolved V gene accounts for under half of the shortfall where checked; the remainder is of unknown origin. Here the sample has approximately 700,000 clones; approximately 73% occur a single time. The ten largest clones capture 1.5% to 2% of the sample. Sequences were obtained from memory CD4+ T cells sorted from blood. The cell subset or site label corresponds to: CD45RA-negative fraction. These receptors were obtained from a woman between 25 and 40 years old in good health.

V is TRBV7-9 and J is TRBJ1-4; 7 bases line up with TRBD1. The CDR3 totals 15 residues. Germline assignment: CDR1 SEHNR and CDR2 FQNEAQ (reference sequence). The ends lost 5 bases at V and 7 bases at J; junction bases unmatched: 10. As DNA, the CDR3 is TGTGCCAGCAGCCGCCCGACAGGGAGTAGTGAAAAACTGTTTTTT. Amino acid sequence: CASSRPTGSSEKLFF. The full variable domain, rest sourced from reference TRBV7-9 and TRBJ1-4, is DTGVSQNPRHKITKRGQNVTFRCDPISEHNRLYWYRQTLGQGPEFLTYFQNEAQLEKSRLLSDRFSAERPKGSFSTLEIQRTEQGDSAMYLCASSRPTGSSEKLFFGSGTQLSVL.

The chain links TRBV2 to TRBJ2-5; TRBD2 agrees at 11 bases. V was clipped by 7 bases and J by 7 bases; unmatched bases: 11. Germline CDR1 and CDR2: SNHLY and FYNNEI. This CDR3 region has 15 residues. In DNA, the CDR3 is TGTGCCAGCAACCCGACTAGCGGGACGGGCGGGACCCAGTACTTC. Residues: CASNPTSGTGGTQYF.

V and J are TRBV9 and TRBJ1-3; no firm D call. V was shortened by 4 bases and J by 6 bases, with 14 bases between the two germline ends. This CDR3 contains 14 residues. Germline CDR1 reads SGDLS; CDR2 reads YYNGEE. The CDR3 DNA reads as TGTGCCAGCAGCACAACCTCTTCCCCAAACACCATATATTTT. Its protein product is CASSTTSSPNTIYF.

J is TRBJ1-1 and V is TRBV19; no firm D call. Looked up from germline, CDR1 is LNHDA and CDR2 is SQIVND (reference sequence). This CDR3 has 14 amino acids. Trimming left V 6 bases short and J 1 base short, with 12 bases between. CDR3 sequence reads: CASSPTRPNTEAFF. The DNA of the CDR3 is TGTGCCAGTAGCCCAACAAGGCCGAACACTGAAGCTTTCTTT.

This clone was counted many times. The genes are TRBV2 and TRBJ1-2; TRBD1 agrees at 11 bases. CDR1 is SNHLY, CDR2 FYNNEI, per germline. Trimming took 6 bases from V and 5 from J; bases not matched to a gene: 8. The CDR3 is 15 amino acids. In DNA, the CDR3 is TGTGCCAGCAGCCAAGGACAGGGGGCTAGTTATGGCTACACCTTC. Its translation is CASSQGQGASYGYTF.

As regards this clone: With a much larger clone just one base away, this may be a read error. This CDR3 is also generated by other DNA sequences in the sample. The chain joins TRBV10-2 to TRBJ1-2; no clear D. Looked up from germline, CDR1 is WSHSY and CDR2 is SAAADI. Trimming removed 4 bases at V and 3 bases at J, with 9 bases between. The CDR3 loop spans 13 amino acids. The CDR3 loop is CASSGTGDYGYTF. In DNA, the CDR3 is TGCGCCAGCAGTGGGACCGGGGACTATGGCTACACCTTC.

The CDR3: CASSFPSTEEQYF. The DNA of the CDR3 is TGTGCCAGCAGTTTTCCATCGACGGAAGAGCAGTACTTC. This chain joins TRBV28 and TRBJ2-7, with unresolved D. The CDR3 has 13 amino acids. V dropped 3 bases and J dropped 7 bases, with 13 bases sitting between them. Germline-derived CDR1 and CDR2 are MDHEN and SYDVKM.

The sample holds one count of this clone. The chain joins TRBV6-5 to TRBJ2-7; 10 bases are a match to TRBD2. V lost 5 bases and J lost 7; bases outside the gene matches: 11. CDR3 length equals 15 residues. CDR1 and CDR2 from the germline V gene are MNHEY and SVGAGI. This chain's CDR3 is CASSPGLAAHGEQYF. DNA of the CDR3: TGTGCCAGCAGTCCCGGACTAGCGGCCCACGGTGAGCAGTACTTC.

The V call is TRBV11-3, the J call TRBJ2-2; 13 bases align to TRBD2. The V segment lost 5 bases and the J segment 3 bases; nucleotides outside the gene matches: 3. Per the germline V gene, CDR1 is SGHNT and CDR2 is YENEEA. This CDR3 has 16 amino acids. As DNA, the CDR3 is TGTGCCAGCAGCGCCGGACTAGCGGGAGACACCGGGGAGCTGTTTTTT. Translating it yields CASSAGLAGDTGELFF.

This sequence joins TRBV5-4 and TRBJ2-7; 7 bases align to TRBD1. Looked up from germline, CDR1 is SGHNT and CDR2 is YYREEE (reference sequence). The CDR3 length is 14 residues. The ends lost 2 bases at V and 1 base at J; junction bases unmatched: 3. Here the CDR3 DNA reads TGTGCCAGCAGCTTTCAGGGGGATTCCTACGAGCAGTACTTC. Translation gives CASSFQGDSYEQYF.

The V gene is TRBV28, the J gene TRBJ2-7, with D perhaps TRBD2 (5 bases). V gave up 5 bases and J gave up 0 bases, with 14 bases separating them. This CDR3 is 15 amino acids long. Germline CDR1 is MDHEN and CDR2 is SYDVKM. CDR3 amino acids: CASSKHEGGSYEQYF. The CDR3, as DNA: TGTGCCAGCAGTAAACACGAGGGCGGCTCCTACGAGCAGTACTTC.

CDR3 nucleotide sequence: TGCAGCGTTCCGGGAGCCCTTGGGACCCAGTACTTC. Protein: CSVPGALGTQYF. The V gene is TRBV29-1, the J gene TRBJ2-5; a possible D gene is TRBD2 (6 bases). The CDR3 covers 12 residues. The germline V gene has CDR1 SQVTM and CDR2 ANQGSEA. The V and J ends lost 5 bases and 7 bases respectively, with 14 bases between them.

Turning to this clone: This specimen includes other DNA sequences encoding the same CDR3. The V call is TRBV5-5, the J call TRBJ1-1, with D possibly TRBD1 on 6 matching bases. Trimming shortened V by 2 bases and J by 1 base, and 12 bases separated the two germline ends. Germline V gene lookup returns CDR1 SGHKS and CDR2 YYEKEE (reference sequence). The CDR3 totals 15 residues. The CDR3 DNA reads TGTGCCAGCAGCTTTATCCCAGGGGAGAACACTGAAGCTTTCTTT. Translation gives CASSFIPGENTEAFF.

V usage is TRBV5-1 and J usage is TRBJ2-2; D remains unclear. V gave up 0 bases and J gave up 3 bases, with 9 bases separating them. CDR1 and CDR2 (germline): SGHRS, YFSETQ. This CDR3 comprises 15 residues. Here the CDR3 reads CASSLGGWDTGELFF. Written as DNA, the CDR3 is TGCGCCAGCAGCTTGGGAGGTTGGGACACCGGGGAGCTGTTTTTT. The entire variable domain, with the rest obtained from reference TRBV5-1 and TRBJ2-2, is as follows: KAGVTQTPRYLIKTRGQQVTLSCSPISGHRSVSWYQQTPGQGLQFLFEYFSETQRNKGNFPGRFSGRQFSNSRSEMNVSTLELGDSALYLCASSLGGWDTGELFFGEGSRLTVL.

The chain links TRBV2 to TRBJ2-2, with D perhaps matching TRBD1 or TRBD2 (5 bases each). V was pared by 4 bases and J by 6 bases, with 9 bases between. Looked up from germline, CDR1 is SNHLY and CDR2 is FYNNEI. The CDR3 is 13 residues long. CDR3 bases: TGTGCCAGCAGTGTGGGGGATCCCGGGGAGCTGTTTTTT. Translation gives CASSVGDPGELFF.

This clone was detected once. The chain joins TRBV7-8 to TRBJ2-7; either TRBD1 or TRBD2 may supply D (5 bases each). The CDR3 runs to 16 residues. Trimming stripped 3 bases from V and 6 bases from J, with 21 bases between. Germline V gene sequence: CDR1 SGHVS, CDR2 FQNEAQ. DNA of the CDR3: TGTGCCAGCAGCTTTCTTCTCGGGACCACCTCCCCCGAGCAGTACTTC. This sequence encodes CASSFLLGTTSPEQYF.

V and J are TRBV19 and TRBJ2-7; D gene ambiguous. The V and J ends lost 3 bases and 1 base respectively, with 4 bases between them. The germline CDR1 and CDR2 sequences are LNHDA and SQIVND (reference sequence). The CDR3 is 12 residues long. Here the CDR3 reads CASSIDSYEQYF. The CDR3 nucleotides read TGTGCCAGTAGTATCGATTCCTACGAGCAGTACTTC.

The gene calls are TRBV19 and TRBJ1-5, with TRBD1 matching 7 bases. The V gene end was trimmed by 4 bases and the J gene end by 2 bases; junction bases not matched to a gene: 5. The CDR3 loop spans 15 amino acids. Germline V CDR1 and CDR2: LNHDA, SQIVND (reference sequence). The CDR3 sequence is CASSTPGTGNQPQHF. The CDR3 coding sequence is TGTGCCAGTAGTACCCCCGGGACAGGCAATCAGCCCCAGCATTTT.

This clone has just one count. The chain carries TRBV2 and TRBJ2-1, with D uncertain. Trimming cost V 2 bases and J 9 bases, with 8 bases left between them. The CDR3 is 12 residues long. Germline V gives CDR1 SNHLY, CDR2 FYNNEI. CDR3 nucleotides: TGTGCCAGCAGTGAATTAAGAGGTGAGCAGTTCTTC. Residues: CASSELRGEQFF.

This chain connects TRBV6-1 to TRBJ2-4; 9 nucleotides align to TRBD1. Per germline, CDR1 MNHNS and CDR2 SASEGT. The CDR3 loop spans 15 amino acids. J was trimmed by 6 bases and V by 2 bases; bases with no gene match: 5. CDR3 sequence: CASSEPGTGSNIQYF. CDR3 nucleotide sequence: TGTGCCAGCAGTGAACCCGGGACAGGGTCAAACATTCAGTACTTC.